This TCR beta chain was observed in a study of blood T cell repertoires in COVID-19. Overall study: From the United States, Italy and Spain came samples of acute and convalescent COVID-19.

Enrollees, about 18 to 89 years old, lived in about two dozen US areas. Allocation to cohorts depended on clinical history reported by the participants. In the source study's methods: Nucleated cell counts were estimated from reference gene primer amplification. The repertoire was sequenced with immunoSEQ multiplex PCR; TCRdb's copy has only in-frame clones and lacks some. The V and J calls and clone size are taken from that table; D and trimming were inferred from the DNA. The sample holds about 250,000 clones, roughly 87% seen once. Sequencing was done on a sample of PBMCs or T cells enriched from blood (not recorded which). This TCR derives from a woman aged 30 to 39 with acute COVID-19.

CDR3 residues: CASLTGVWTGELFF. Here the CDR3 DNA reads TGTGCCAGCTTGACAGGGGTGTGGACCGGGGAGCTGTTTTTT. The chain couples TRBV18 to TRBJ2-2, with 8 bases fitting TRBD1. V lost 7 bases and J lost 5; bases outside the gene matches: 6. The CDR3 totals 14 residues. The germline V gene has CDR1 KGHSH and CDR2 LQKENI.